Sequencing of this TCR beta chain was carried out in a study of T cells in Graves' hyperthyroidism and ophthalmopathy. Researchers took RNA transcripts and amplified the TCR beta CDR3 regions from them. An initial round of RT-PCR targeting the TCR CDR3 relied on the HTBI primer set. TCRdb passed the multiplex PCR reads through MiXCR, listing each CDR3 protein once. This repertoire shows around 400,000 distinct CDR3 sequences, about 25% found once; its top ten account for around 79%. Germline values: CDR1 LGHNT, CDR2 FRNRAP. The CDR3 is made up of 15 amino acids. The V and J ends lost 6 bases and 0 bases respectively, with 13 bases between them.

The chain has TRBV12-5 and TRBJ2-3; D not certain. The receptor's source is a man in his fifties with Graves' hyperthyroidism. Sample: blood. CDR3 nucleotides: TGTGCTAGTGGCACGGGCCGTACTAGCACAGATACGCAGTATTTT. It codes for CASGTGRTSTDTQYF.